Below, 27 T cell receptor beta chains from the same sample are listed, as sequenced in a study of blood T cell repertoires in COVID-19. TCRdb's copy holds only in-frame clones and misses some; the assay was immunoSEQ multiplex PCR. Found here are about 240,000 clones, 80% to 95% of them singletons; the top ten hold more than 0.65%. Sequencing input: peripheral blood. All receptors come from a man aged 25 to 45 with COVID-19, enrolled during active disease.

This sequence joins TRBV6-5 and TRBJ1-2; 9 bases agree with TRBD1. The length of the CDR3 is 11 residues. Germline loops: CDR1 MNHEY, CDR2 SVGAGI. Losses at the gene ends were 8 bases for V and 7 bases for J; bases not matched to a gene: 2. The CDR3 DNA is TGTGCCAGCGGGGACAGGGCTGGCTACACCTTC. It is translated as CASGDRAGYTF.

With regard to this clone: Other DNA sequences in this sample translate to the same CDR3. The chain recombines TRBV25-1 with TRBJ1-2; weak D call: TRBD1 (5 bases). V shed 3 bases and J shed 8 bases, with 13 bases lying between them. Germline-derived CDR1 and CDR2 are MGHDK and SYGVNS. This CDR3 is 13 amino acids long. CDR3 sequence reads: CASSDRGALGYTF. CDR3 in DNA: TGTGCCAGCAGTGATAGGGGCGCCTTAGGCTACACCTTC.

The rearrangement links TRBV2 to TRBJ2-6; 7 positions agree with TRBD1. CDR3 length: 18 amino acids. The germline V gene encodes CDR1 SNHLY and CDR2 FYNNEI. The ends lost 0 bases at V and 0 bases at J; junction bases unmatched: 5. Here the CDR3 DNA reads TGTGCCAGCAGTGAAGCAGGGACAGTTCGCTCTGGGGCCAACGTCCTGACTTTC. Protein product: CASSEAGTVRSGANVLTF.

CDR3 nucleotides: TGTGCCAGCAGTTCACAGGGGGCTTTCTATGGCTACACCTTC. Amino acids: CASSSQGAFYGYTF. The V and J genes are TRBV6-5 and TRBJ1-2, with 9 bases fitting TRBD1. CDR1 is MNHEY and CDR2 is SVGAGI in the germline V gene. With V trimmed by 4 bases and J by 4 bases, 4 bases remained unmatched. The CDR3 spans 14 residues.

The chain links TRBV5-1 to TRBJ2-2, with TRBD1 as a possible D gene (5 bases). V was cut by 2 bases and J by 1 base, with 6 bases left in between. In germline, CDR1 is SGHRS, CDR2 YFSETQ. This CDR3 is built from 14 residues. The CDR3 bases are TGCGCCAGCAGCTTTAGGGGGAACACCGGGGAGCTGTTTTTT. It is translated as CASSFRGNTGELFF.

The rearrangement joins TRBV11-2 to TRBJ1-5, with 8 nucleotides matching TRBD1. This CDR3 region has 15 residues. V trimming: 2 bases; J trimming: 6 bases; junction bases outside the gene matches: 6. CDR1 and CDR2 (germline): SGHAT, FQNNGV. CDR3 residues: CASSLSGGAGQPQHF. DNA of the CDR3: TGTGCCAGCAGCTTATCAGGGGGCGCGGGTCAGCCCCAGCATTTT.

The chain uses TRBV6-1 and TRBJ1-6; 10 bases are a match to TRBD1. From germline, CDR1 is MNHNS and CDR2 SASEGT. V lost 1 base to trimming and J lost 9 bases; unmatched junction nucleotides: 3. This CDR3 is 15 amino acids long. DNA of the CDR3: TGTGCCAGCAGTGAAGGGACAGGGGGAGGTTCACCCCTCCACTTT. Its translation: CASSEGTGGGSPLHF.

The genes are TRBV5-1 and TRBJ2-7; 7 nucleotides match TRBD1. Trimming took 4 bases from V and 6 from J; bases not matched to a gene: 13. The CDR3 runs 15 residues. From germline, CDR1 is SGHRS and CDR2 YFSETQ. The CDR3, as DNA: TGCGCCAGCAGCATGTCCGGGACAGCTATGGGCGAGCAGTACTTC. It yields the protein CASSMSGTAMGEQYF.

The J gene is TRBJ1-5, the V gene TRBV27, with unresolved D. V shed 5 bases and J shed 0 bases, with 23 bases lying between them. The CDR3 covers 19 residues. Germline loops: CDR1 MNHEY, CDR2 SMNVEV (reference sequence). In DNA form, the CDR3 reads TGTGCCAGCAGTCCGATTCGATCAGAGGGCCCCTCTAGCAATCAGCCCCAGCATTTT. The encoded protein is CASSPIRSEGPSSNQPQHF.

This chain uses TRBV7-9 with TRBJ1-2; maybe TRBD1 (6 bases). This CDR3 is built from 16 residues. Trimming left V 2 bases short and J 4 bases short, with 17 bases between. From germline, CDR1 is SEHNR and CDR2 FQNEAQ (reference sequence). As DNA, the CDR3 is TGTGCCAGCAGCTTAATCCGCACAGGGAGGGCCTATGGCTACACCTTC. Its translation: CASSLIRTGRAYGYTF.

The chain has TRBV6-6 and TRBJ1-2; D is possibly TRBD1 (5 bases). The ends were cut back, 4 bases at V and 0 bases at J, with 15 bases in the middle. Germline V CDR1 and CDR2: MNHNY, SVGAGI (reference sequence). The CDR3 totals 16 residues. Here the CDR3 DNA reads TGTGCCAGCAGTTCCACTTGGGGCACTACTAACTATGGCTACACCTTC. The encoded protein is CASSSTWGTTNYGYTF.

V usage is TRBV29-1 and J usage is TRBJ1-6; the match to TRBD1 covers 7 bases. This CDR3 spans 13 amino acids. Germline V gene sequence: CDR1 SQVTM, CDR2 ANQGSEA. Unmatched junction bases numbered 4, after V lost 6 bases and J lost 5 bases. In DNA form, the CDR3 reads TGCAGCGTAGGGGACAGTCATAATTCACCCCTCCACTTT. Translating it yields CSVGDSHNSPLHF.

V usage is TRBV9 and J usage is TRBJ1-3; D is unresolved. Trimming removed 4 bases at V and 0 bases at J, with 11 bases between. CDR1 SGDLS and CDR2 YYNGEE come from the germline V gene. The CDR3 consists of 15 residues. This CDR3 reads CASSPSGSSGNTIYF. The CDR3 DNA is TGTGCCAGCAGCCCCTCGGGGTCCTCTGGAAACACCATATATTTT.

This chain links TRBV11-2 with TRBJ1-2, with 7 bases fitting TRBD1. The CDR3 is made up of 15 amino acids. The ends lost 5 bases at V and 7 bases at J; junction bases unmatched: 13. CDR1 is SGHAT and CDR2 is FQNNGV in the germline V gene. CDR3 protein: CASSRSTTGDGGYTF. The CDR3 region has the DNA TGTGCCAGCAGCCGATCTACAACAGGGGACGGTGGCTACACCTTC.

The V call is TRBV4-1, the J call TRBJ1-5; 9 bases are shared with TRBD1. The V gene end was trimmed by 6 bases and the J gene end by 1 base; junction bases not matched to a gene: 1. Germline CDR1 reads MGHRA; CDR2 reads YSYEKL. The CDR3 covers 14 residues. CDR3 nucleotide sequence: TGCGCCAGCAGAGGACAGGGGAGCAATCAGCCCCAGCATTTT. Translated: CASRGQGSNQPQHF.

The chain joins TRBV18 to TRBJ2-7; perhaps TRBD2 as D (6 bases). CDR3 length equals 17 residues. The germline gives CDR1 KGHSH, CDR2 LQKENI. With 1 base removed from V and 3 bases from J, the gap between germline ends came to 19 bases. Here the CDR3 reads CASSPQIVGLANYEQYF. CDR3 coding DNA: TGTGCCAGCTCACCACAAATAGTGGGACTCGCTAACTACGAGCAGTACTTC.

The V gene is TRBV4-1, the J gene TRBJ2-2, with 14 bases fitting TRBD2. The V gene end was trimmed by 3 bases and the J gene end by 1 base; junction bases not matched to a gene: 1. The CDR3 is 17 amino acids. Germline loops: CDR1 MGHRA, CDR2 YSYEKL. Here the CDR3 reads CASSQTSGGVNTGELFF. CDR3 bases: TGCGCCAGCAGCCAGACTAGCGGGGGGGTGAACACCGGGGAGCTGTTTTTT.

This chain joins TRBV28 and TRBJ2-3; 13 bases align to TRBD2. The CDR3 runs 19 residues. Per germline, CDR1 MDHEN and CDR2 SYDVKM. V lost 5 bases to trimming and J lost 4 bases; unmatched junction nucleotides: 15. The CDR3 region is CASSPYSHGTSGVADTQYF. The DNA of the CDR3 is TGTGCCAGCAGTCCTTACTCACATGGGACTAGCGGGGTAGCAGATACGCAGTATTTT.

The V call is TRBV19, the J call TRBJ2-2, with TRBD2 matching over 7 bases. The CDR3 loop spans 15 amino acids. Germline CDR1 reads LNHDA; CDR2 reads SQIVND (reference sequence). V dropped 7 bases and J dropped 4; count of bases not matched to a gene: 9. DNA for the CDR3: TGTGCCAGTATTTTGTGGGGGGGGAGCACCGGGGAGCTGTTTTTT. Protein product: CASILWGGSTGELFF. The full variable domain, in which reference TRBV19 and TRBJ2-2 provide the parts outside the CDR3, is DGGITQSPKYLFRKEGQNVTLSCEQNLNHDAMYWYRQDPGQGLRLIYYSQIVNDFQKGDIAEGYSVSREKKESFPLTVTSAQKNPTAFYLCASILWGGSTGELFFGEGSRLTVL.

CDR3 sequence (DNA): TGTGCCAGCAGCTTCCCGACCCCGGGACTTCGTCTTAGCGAGCAGTACTTC. Protein: CASSFPTPGLRLSEQYF. This chain joins TRBV11-2 and TRBJ2-7, with D tentatively TRBD2 (6 bases). The germline CDR1 and CDR2 sequences are SGHAT and FQNNGV. This CDR3 has 17 amino acids. The germline V and J ends were trimmed by 3 bases and 6 bases, with 24 bases remaining between them.

The chain links TRBV2 to TRBJ1-6, with 7 bases lining up with TRBD1. V lost 6 bases to trimming and J lost 6 bases; unmatched junction nucleotides: 5. Looked up from germline, CDR1 is SNHLY and CDR2 is FYNNEI. The CDR3 extends over 14 amino acids. CDR3 region: CASSGGQPNSPLHF. Here the CDR3 DNA reads TGTGCCAGCAGCGGGGGACAGCCTAATTCACCCCTCCACTTT.

The rearrangement links TRBV9 to TRBJ2-3, with 9 bases identical to TRBD2. Germline CDR1 and CDR2: SGDLS and YYNGEE. With 7 bases clipped from V and 6 bases from J, the junction kept 12 bases outside the gene matches. This CDR3 is 15 amino acids long. The CDR3 DNA is TGTGCCAGCGCTCTAGCGGGGACGGGCGTGGATACGCAGTATTTT. Translated: CASALAGTGVDTQYF.

This chain connects TRBV6-2 or TRBV6-3 to TRBJ2-1, with 12 bases aligning to TRBD2. The CDR3 is 17 residues long. Germline-derived CDR1 and CDR2 are MNHEY and SVGEGT. With 5 bases clipped from V and 8 bases from J, the junction kept 13 bases outside the gene matches. The CDR3 nucleotides read TGTGCCAGCAGTGGTCCCGGTTCTAGCGGGGGGGCAGATGAGCAGTTCTTC. Amino acid sequence: CASSGPGSSGGADEQFF.

The chain is built from TRBV3-1 (or the pseudogene TRBV3-2) and TRBJ1-2; D is ambiguous. Germline loops: CDR1 LGHDT, CDR2 YNNKEL (reference sequence). The CDR3 covers 14 residues. The germline V and J ends were trimmed by 1 base and 2 bases, with 8 bases remaining between them. CDR3 sequence (DNA): TGTGCCAGCAGCCAAGTCGCAGAAAACTATGGCTACACCTTC. Its protein is CASSQVAENYGYTF.

The V call is TRBV6-5, the J call TRBJ2-3; 8 positions agree with TRBD2. In germline, CDR1 is MNHEY, CDR2 SVGAGI. The V and J ends lost 6 bases and 6 bases, in that order; junction bases with no gene match: 11. The CDR3 is 15 residues long. CDR3 nucleotides: TGTGCCAGCAGGACCGGGGGGGCCGTTATGGATACGCAGTATTTT. Translated, it gives CASRTGGAVMDTQYF.

The gene calls are TRBV19 and TRBJ2-5; TRBD1 matches at 8 bases. The CDR3 runs to 13 residues. Trimming cost V 5 bases and J 5 bases; bases outside gene matches: 4. The V gene's germline CDR1 is LNHDA and CDR2 SQIVND (reference sequence). DNA for the CDR3: TGTGCCAGTAGTTTCGGACAGGGCGAGACCCAGTACTTC. Encoded protein: CASSFGQGETQYF.

The chain joins TRBV11-2 to TRBJ2-1; 10 nucleotides match TRBD2. The germline CDR1 and CDR2 sequences are SGHAT and FQNNGV. This CDR3 contains 17 residues. V was pared by 8 bases and J by 0 bases, with 10 bases of the junction left unmatched. The CDR3 nucleotides read TGTGCCAGCTCCAGGTTCAGCGGGGGGGTCTCCTACAATGAGCAGTTCTTC. Its protein is CASSRFSGGVSYNEQFF.